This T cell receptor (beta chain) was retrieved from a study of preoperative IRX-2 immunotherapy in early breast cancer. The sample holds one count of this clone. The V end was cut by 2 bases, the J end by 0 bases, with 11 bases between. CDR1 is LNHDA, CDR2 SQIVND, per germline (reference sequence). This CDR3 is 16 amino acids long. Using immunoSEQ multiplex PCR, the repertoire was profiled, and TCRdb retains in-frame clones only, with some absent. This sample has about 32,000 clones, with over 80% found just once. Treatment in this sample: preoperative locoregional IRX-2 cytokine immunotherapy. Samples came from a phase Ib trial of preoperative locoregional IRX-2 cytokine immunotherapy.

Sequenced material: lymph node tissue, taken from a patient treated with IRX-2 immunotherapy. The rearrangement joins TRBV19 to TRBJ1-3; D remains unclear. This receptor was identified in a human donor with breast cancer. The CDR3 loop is CASSIQGRRSGNTIYF. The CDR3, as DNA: TGTGCCAGTAGTATACAAGGCAGGCGCTCTGGAAACACCATATATTTT.